This T cell receptor beta chain was identified in a study of tumor T cells in aggressive B-cell lymphoma. This clone is large (0.1 to 1%) in the sample. Here immunoSEQ multiplex PCR was the method, and the copy in TCRdb shows in-frame clones only, minus some. The table lists about 2,400 clones, approximately 81% of them singletons. V lost 4 bases and J lost 2; bases outside the gene matches: 2. Germline-derived CDR1 and CDR2 are MNHEY and SVGAGI. The CDR3 extends over 14 amino acids. The chain employs TRBV6-5 and TRBJ1-3; 7 bases are shared with TRBD1. The sequence was collected from an adult with diffuse large B cell lymphoma. Sequencing input: tumor tissue. The CDR3 spells CASSLTGTGNTIYF. CDR3 sequence (DNA): TGTGCCAGCAGTTTGACAGGGACTGGAAACACCATATATTTT.